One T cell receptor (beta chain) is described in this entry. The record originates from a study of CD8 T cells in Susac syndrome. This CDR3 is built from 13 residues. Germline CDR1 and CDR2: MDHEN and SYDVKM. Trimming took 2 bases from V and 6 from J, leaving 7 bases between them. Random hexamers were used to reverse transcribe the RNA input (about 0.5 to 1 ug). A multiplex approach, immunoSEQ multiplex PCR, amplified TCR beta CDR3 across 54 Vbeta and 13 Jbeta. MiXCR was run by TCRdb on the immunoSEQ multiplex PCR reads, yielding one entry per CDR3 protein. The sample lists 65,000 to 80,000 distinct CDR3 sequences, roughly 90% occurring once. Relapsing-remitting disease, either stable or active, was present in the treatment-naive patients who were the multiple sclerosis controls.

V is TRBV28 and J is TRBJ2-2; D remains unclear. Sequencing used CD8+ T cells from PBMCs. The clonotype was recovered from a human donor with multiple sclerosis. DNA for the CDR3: TGTGCCAGCAGTTTAGCCCCAGCCGGGGAGCTGTTTTTT. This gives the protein CASSLAPAGELFF.